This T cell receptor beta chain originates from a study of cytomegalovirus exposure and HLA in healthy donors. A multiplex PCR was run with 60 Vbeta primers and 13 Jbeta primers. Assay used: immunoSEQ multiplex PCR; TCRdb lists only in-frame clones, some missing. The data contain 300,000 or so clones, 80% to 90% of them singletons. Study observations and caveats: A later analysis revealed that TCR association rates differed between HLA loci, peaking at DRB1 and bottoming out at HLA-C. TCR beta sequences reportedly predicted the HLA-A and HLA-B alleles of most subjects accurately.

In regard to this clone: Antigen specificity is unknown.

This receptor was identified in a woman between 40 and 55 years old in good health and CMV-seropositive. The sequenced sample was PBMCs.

CDR3 in DNA: TGTGCCAGCAGCTTCTATGGCGGGAGTGGCACAGATACGCAGTATTTT. The encoded protein is CASSFYGGSGTDTQYF. The chain links TRBV7-2 to TRBJ2-3; 7 positions match TRBD2. The germline V gene has CDR1 SGHTA and CDR2 FQGNSA. With 3 bases clipped from V and 1 base from J, the junction kept 7 bases outside the gene matches. The CDR3 runs to 16 residues.